The 15 T cell receptor beta chains listed next were all sequenced from one sample in a study of T cell repertoires in cytomegalovirus infection. Antigens for these TCRs are unknown. TCRdb processed the reads anew with MiXCR; each CDR3 protein has one entry. Found here are some 560,000 distinct CDR3 sequences, under 45% of them singletons; the top ten hold 48%. Sequencing was performed on cultured PBMCs, taken from culture after CMV antigen stimulation. The receptor source for this set is a human donor in good health (CMV status not recorded). Some clones in this sample may be carry-over from other donors' samples.

The genes are TRBV6-1 and TRBJ2-3, with D perhaps being TRBD1 or TRBD2 (5 bases each). Trimming cost V 10 bases and J 3 bases, with 14 bases left between them. Germline loops: CDR1 MNHNS, CDR2 SASEGT. This CDR3 is built from 13 residues. The CDR3 protein is CANREEGTDTQYF. In DNA, the CDR3 is TGTGCCAACCGTGAAGAGGGGACAGATACGCAGTATTTT.

The rearrangement links TRBV20-1 to TRBJ1-5; TRBD1 aligns across 8 bases. J gave up 4 bases and V 4 bases, and 9 bases lay outside the gene matches. Germline-derived CDR1 and CDR2 are DFQATT and SNEGSKA (reference sequence). The CDR3 loop spans 15 amino acids. CDR3 in DNA: TGCAGTGCTATAACTAGGACAGGGACGAATCAGCCCCAGCATTTT. Its translation: CSAITRTGTNQPQHF.

This clonotype has ten or more counts. The rearrangement links TRBV6-1 to TRBJ2-1; 8 bases are a match to TRBD1. The CDR3 totals 16 residues. The V gene's germline CDR1 is MNHNS and CDR2 SASEGT. V shed 6 bases and J 7 bases; nucleotides not matched to a gene: 14. The CDR3 region has the DNA TGTGCCAGCAGCGAGACCAGGGGGCCCCCTAAGAATGAGCAGTTCTTC. This encodes CASSETRGPPKNEQFF.

This rearrangement joins TRBV2 to TRBJ2-2; 7 nucleotides agree with TRBD2. Germline values: CDR1 SNHLY, CDR2 FYNNEI. The V segment lost 5 bases and the J segment 4 bases; nucleotides outside the gene matches: 7. The CDR3 runs to 15 residues. The CDR3 DNA is TGTGCCAGCAGTTACAGCGGGGCAATCACCGGGGAGCTGTTTTTT. As protein: CASSYSGAITGELFF.

This clonotype was seen many times. The chain employs TRBV7-2 and TRBJ1-5; the D is unclear. Deletions cut 6 bases from V and 0 bases from J, with 12 bases between. Per the germline V gene, CDR1 is SGHTA and CDR2 is FQGNSA. The CDR3 is made up of 15 amino acids. The CDR3 is CASRPEYYSNQPQHF. The CDR3 DNA reads TGTGCCAGCAGGCCCGAATACTATAGCAATCAGCCCCAGCATTTT. The full variable domain, with the rest looked up from reference TRBV7-2 and TRBJ1-5, is GAGVSQSPSNKVTEKGKDVELRCDPISGHTALYWYRQSLGQGLEFLIYFQGNSAPDKSGLPSDRFSAERTGGSVSTLTIQRTQQEDSAVYLCASRPEYYSNQPQHFGDGTRLSIL.

V gene TRBV20-1 combines with J gene TRBJ1-5; no reliable D call. V was shortened by 4 bases and J by 2 bases, with 9 bases between the two germline ends. Germline V CDR1 and CDR2: DFQATT, SNEGSKA (reference sequence). The length of the CDR3 is 13 residues. CDR3 nucleotide sequence: TGCAGTGCTACCCTGGACGGCAATCAGCCCCAGCATTTT. Protein sequence: CSATLDGNQPQHF.

This clonotype was observed a handful of times. The rearrangement links TRBV7-6 to TRBJ2-5, with D hard to call. Germline assignment: CDR1 SGHVS and CDR2 FNYEAQ. Between the trimmed V and J ends, which lost 5 bases and 7 bases, there was a span of 11 bases. The CDR3 sequence is 12 residues long. CDR3 nucleotide sequence: TGTGCCAGCAGCCAAGATCTGGCGACCCAGTACTTC. Amino acid sequence: CASSQDLATQYF.

The rearrangement joins TRBV7-2 to TRBJ2-1; D tentatively reads TRBD1 or TRBD2 (6 bases each). V shed 5 bases and J shed 8 bases, with 19 bases lying between them. The CDR3 is 15 residues long. In germline, CDR1 is SGHTA, CDR2 FQGNSA. The DNA for the CDR3 is TGTACCAGCAGCCATAAGAGGGGGGATATTGATGAGCAGTTCTTC. It is translated as CTSSHKRGDIDEQFF. The full variable domain, its missing parts supplied by reference TRBV7-2 and TRBJ2-1, is GAGVSQSPSNKVTEKGKDVELRCDPISGHTALYWYRQSLGQGLEFLIYFQGNSAPDKSGLPSDRFSAERTGGSVSTLTIQRTQQEDSAVYLCTSSHKRGDIDEQFFGPGTRLTVL.

The chain carries TRBV7-6 and TRBJ2-2, with 9 bases aligning to TRBD2. CDR1 is SGHVS and CDR2 is FNYEAQ in the germline V gene. The V and J ends lost 4 bases and 1 base, in that order; junction bases with no gene match: 4. There are 16 residues in the CDR3. The CDR3 is CASSSPSGENTGELFF. The CDR3, as DNA: TGTGCCAGCAGCTCTCCTAGCGGGGAGAACACCGGGGAGCTGTTTTTT.

This clonotype was counted ten times or more. The rearrangement uses TRBV7-2 and TRBJ2-7, with D possibly matching TRBD2 (5 bases). This CDR3 contains 14 residues. The germline V and J ends were trimmed by 3 bases and 2 bases, with 11 bases remaining between them. Germline values: CDR1 SGHTA, CDR2 FQGNSA. The DNA for the CDR3 is TGTGCCAGCAGCTTTCGAGACGGGACCTACGAGCAGTACTTC. Encoded protein: CASSFRDGTYEQYF.

This clonotype has just a few counts. The chain links TRBV7-4 to TRBJ2-2; D tentatively reads TRBD1 or TRBD2 (5 bases each). CDR3 length equals 15 residues. Trimming removed 5 bases at V and 5 bases at J, with 15 bases between. Germline CDR1 reads SGHVT; CDR2 reads SQSDAQ. In DNA form, the CDR3 reads TGTGCCAGCAGCCCGGGGACCGATCCAACCGGGGAGCTGTTTTTT. It translates to CASSPGTDPTGELFF.

V gene TRBV4-2 combines with J gene TRBJ2-7; TRBD2 aligns across 8 bases. Germline V gene sequence: CDR1 LGHNA, CDR2 YNFKEQ. V lost 4 bases to trimming and J lost 0 bases; unmatched junction nucleotides: 11. The CDR3 runs to 17 residues. The CDR3 bases are TGTGCCAGCAGCCTCACGACTAGCGTTCTCCTCTCCTACGAGCAGTACTTC. As protein: CASSLTTSVLLSYEQYF.

The table lists this clonotype with many counts. This rearrangement joins TRBV7-8 to TRBJ1-1; 8 nucleotides match TRBD1. V was pared by 6 bases and J by 7 bases, with 4 bases of the junction left unmatched. Looked up from germline, CDR1 is SGHVS and CDR2 is FQNEAQ. This CDR3 region has 12 residues. The CDR3 sequence is CASRPDRGEAFF. CDR3 DNA sequence: TGTGCCAGCAGACCAGACAGGGGTGAAGCTTTCTTT.

This clonotype was detected only a few times. The chain couples TRBV7-8 to TRBJ2-1; TRBD1 agrees at 7 bases. The CDR3 is 14 residues long. The J segment lost 9 bases and the V segment lost 2 bases, leaving 7 bases of the junction unmatched. The V gene's germline CDR1 is SGHVS and CDR2 FQNEAQ. Here the CDR3 reads CASSLPDRAREQFF. The CDR3 DNA is TGTGCCAGCAGCTTACCCGACAGGGCTCGTGAGCAGTTCTTC.

This sequence joins TRBV19 and TRBJ1-2; D is unclear. The germline CDR1 and CDR2 sequences are LNHDA and SQIVND (reference sequence). The V end lost 7 bases, the J end lost 7 bases, and 31 bases lay between the germline ends. This CDR3 has 18 residues. The CDR3 sequence is CASTRDALPGISLFGYTF. CDR3 coding DNA: TGTGCCAGTACTCGTGACGCGTTGCCGGGGATTAGTCTCTTTGGCTACACCTTC.